This TCR beta chain was sequenced during a study of shared clonotypes between healthy human individuals. Profiling relied on immunoSEQ multiplex PCR, and the TCRdb table lists in-frame clones only, not all of them. The repertoire holds 150,000 to 200,000 clones, with 66% as singletons. The TCR comes from a man in his thirties or forties in good health. Sequenced input: memory CD4+ T cells sorted from blood. Subset noted: CD45RA-negative fraction.

This CDR3 reads CASSLVWASSTDTQYF. The DNA of the CDR3 is TGTGCCAGCAGCTTGGTTTGGGCCTCTAGCACAGATACGCAGTATTTT. The J gene is TRBJ2-3, the V gene TRBV5-6; no reliable D call. The length of the CDR3 is 16 residues. CDR1 is SGHDT and CDR2 is YYEEEE in the germline V gene. With 0 bases removed from V and 0 bases from J, the gap between germline ends came to 11 bases. Drawing the rest from reference TRBV5-6 and TRBJ2-3, the complete variable domain is DAGVTQSPTHLIKTRGQQVTLRCSPKSGHDTVSWYQQALGQGPQFIFQYYEEEERQRGNFPDRFSGHQFPNYSSELNVNALLLGDSALYLCASSLVWASSTDTQYFGPGTRLTVL.